This entry lists 24 T cell receptor beta chains sequenced from one sample in a study of blood T cell repertoires in COVID-19. The repertoire was sequenced with immunoSEQ multiplex PCR; TCRdb's copy has only in-frame clones and lacks some. This table has fewer than 200,000 clones, around 74% appearing once. The sample taken for sequencing was peripheral blood. Source of these receptors: a woman older than 75 with acute or convalescent COVID-19.

The chain carries TRBV29-1 and TRBJ2-3, with TRBD1 matching 7 bases. The junction had 9 bases not matched to a gene; V was cut back by 4 bases and J by 5 bases. This CDR3 contains 14 residues. Germline V gene sequence: CDR1 SQVTM, CDR2 ANQGSEA. The CDR3 nucleotides are TGCAGCGTTGCCACCGGGACAGTTCAAGATACGCAGTATTTT. It translates to CSVATGTVQDTQYF.

The CDR3 region has the DNA TGTGCCAGCAGCCACCCAGGACTCGAAGCTTTCTTT. Its protein product is CASSHPGLEAFF. This chain links TRBV7-8 with TRBJ1-1, with D unclear. V dropped 5 bases and J dropped 8 bases, with 12 bases sitting between them. The CDR3 loop spans 12 amino acids. CDR1 SGHVS and CDR2 FQNEAQ come from the germline V gene.

In this sample, this clone turned up once. The chain combines TRBV27 with TRBJ1-1; D call uncertain. The CDR3 length is 13 residues. CDR1 is MNHEY and CDR2 is SMNVEV in the germline V gene (reference sequence). Trimming stripped 2 bases from V and 1 base from J, with 5 bases between. CDR3 nucleotides: TGTGCCAGCAGTTTAGCAGGGAACACTGAAGCTTTCTTT. Translated, it gives CASSLAGNTEAFF.

The chain uses TRBV7-2 and TRBJ2-1, with TRBD1 matching over 11 bases. Germline V gene data show CDR1 as SGHTA and CDR2 as FQGNSA. V lost 5 bases, J lost 7 bases, and 10 bases stayed unmatched. This CDR3 comprises 16 residues. CDR3 nucleotides: TGTGCCAGCAGCCGTTCCGGGACAGGGGGTACAAATGAGCAGTTCTTC. Its protein is CASSRSGTGGTNEQFF.

The V call is TRBV7-2, the J call TRBJ2-5; 8 bases agree with TRBD2. V was clipped by 4 bases and J by 5 bases; unmatched bases: 6. The CDR3 has 14 amino acids. Germline V gene sequence: CDR1 SGHTA, CDR2 FQGNSA. The CDR3 region is CASSSGLEGETQYF. The CDR3 DNA reads as TGTGCCAGCAGCTCGGGACTAGAGGGGGAGACCCAGTACTTC.

This chain's CDR3 is CASSPGTGKEMNTEAFF. DNA for the CDR3: TGTGCCAGCAGTCCCGGGACAGGGAAGGAGATGAACACTGAAGCTTTCTTT. This chain connects TRBV28 to TRBJ1-1; TRBD1 matches 9 bases. The trim removed 5 bases at V and 0 bases at J, leaving 10 bases unmatched. CDR3 size: 17 residues. CDR1 is MDHEN, CDR2 SYDVKM, per germline.

This CDR3 is CASSLAGTPHSNQPQHF. Written as DNA, the CDR3 is TGTGCCAGCAGCTTAGCCGGGACACCTCATAGCAATCAGCCCCAGCATTTT. The chain uses TRBV7-9 and TRBJ1-5; TRBD1 is a possible D gene (6 bases). V dropped 0 bases and J dropped 0 bases, with 12 bases sitting between them. The germline V gene encodes CDR1 SEHNR and CDR2 FQNEAQ (reference sequence). The CDR3 contains 17 residues.

This clone has more than one count but fewer than ten. The chain links TRBV19 to TRBJ2-1, with D possibly TRBD2 on 6 matching bases. Germline V gene lookup returns CDR1 LNHDA and CDR2 SQIVND (reference sequence). This CDR3 is built from 14 residues. The ends were cut back, 4 bases at V and 5 bases at J, with 12 bases in the middle. CDR3 bases: TGTGCCAGTAGTACCCTCGGGGGAGACAATGAGCAGTTCTTC. Translation gives CASSTLGGDNEQFF.

CDR3 bases: TGTGCCAGCAGCGCCAACAGGGGTTCGTGGAACGAGCAGTACTTC. Residues: CASSANRGSWNEQYF. The chain is built from TRBV7-8 and TRBJ2-7, with 7 bases fitting TRBD1. CDR3 length: 15 residues. Losses at the gene ends were 5 bases for V and 5 bases for J; bases not matched to a gene: 12. Germline V gene sequence: CDR1 SGHVS, CDR2 FQNEAQ.

This clone was detected once. The rearrangement links TRBV3-1 (or the pseudogene TRBV3-2) to TRBJ1-6; weak D call: TRBD1 (6 bases). Germline CDR1 and CDR2: LGHDT and YNNKEL (reference sequence). Trimming removed 3 bases at V and 8 bases at J, with 17 bases between. This CDR3 comprises 16 residues. CDR3: CASSQNPQGSDSPLHF. The CDR3 DNA sequence: TGTGCCAGCAGCCAGAACCCGCAGGGGAGCGATTCACCCCTCCACTTT.

A single count supports this clone. V is TRBV14 and J is TRBJ1-3; D is unclear. Germline V gene sequence: CDR1 SGHDN, CDR2 FVKESK. Trimming took 0 bases from V and 2 from J, leaving 5 bases between them. This CDR3 spans 14 amino acids. This CDR3 reads CASSQEWPGNTIYF. The DNA of the CDR3 is TGTGCCAGCAGCCAAGAGTGGCCTGGAAACACCATATATTTT.

The rearrangement links TRBV6-6 to TRBJ2-7; 8 nucleotides agree with TRBD1. Trimming cost V 5 bases and J 6 bases; bases outside gene matches: 6. This CDR3 is built from 13 residues. CDR1 is MNHNY and CDR2 is SVGAGI in the germline V gene (reference sequence). This CDR3 reads CASSNQGAAEQYF. In nucleotides, the CDR3 is TGTGCCAGCAGTAATCAGGGGGCTGCCGAGCAGTACTTC.

V usage is TRBV19 and J usage is TRBJ1-5; TRBD1 agrees at 7 bases. The CDR3 sequence is 16 residues long. Germline V CDR1 and CDR2: LNHDA, SQIVND (reference sequence). Germline trimming cut 5 bases from V and 0 bases from J; bases unmatched to any gene: 7. Written as DNA, the CDR3 is TGTGCCAGTAGTCGTCGAACAGGGGATAGCAATCAGCCCCAGCATTTT. Translating it yields CASSRRTGDSNQPQHF.

This clone was recorded a few times. The chain is built from TRBV28 and TRBJ2-1, with 12 bases that match TRBD2. The V and J ends lost 5 bases and 1 base, in that order; junction bases with no gene match: 15. This CDR3 region has 20 residues. Germline V gives CDR1 MDHEN, CDR2 SYDVKM. CDR3 sequence (DNA): TGTGCCAGCAGTCCTCCCCTAACCACGACTAGCGGGAGATCCTACAATGAGCAGTTCTTC. Translated: CASSPPLTTTSGRSYNEQFF.

This clone was picked up a small number of times. The chain links TRBV6-1 to TRBJ1-2; D is uncertain. CDR1 and CDR2 from the germline V gene are MNHNS and SASEGT. The CDR3 is 15 amino acids. Trimming left V 1 base short and J 2 bases short, with 11 bases between. CDR3 residues: CASSEGFGSNYGYTF. DNA of the CDR3: TGTGCCAGCAGTGAAGGGTTCGGGAGCAACTATGGCTACACCTTC.

This clone is a singleton in its sample. The chain carries TRBV21-1 and TRBJ2-7; the D segment call TRBD1 is taken from the table without a DNA check. TRBV21-1 constitutes a pseudogene. The CDR3 length is 15 residues. The CDR3 is CASRPPGQGSYEQYF. CDR3 bases: TGTGCCAGCAGGCCGCCGGGACAGGGGTCCTACGAGCAGTACTTC.

This clone was seen many times. V and J are TRBV3-1 (or the pseudogene TRBV3-2) and TRBJ2-5; 11 bases line up with TRBD1. V lost 5 bases and J lost 5; bases outside the gene matches: 7. Germline CDR1 and CDR2: LGHDT and YNNKEL (reference sequence). CDR3 length: 15 residues. The DNA of the CDR3 is TGTGCCAGCAGCATTGGACAGGGGGCGAGGGAGACCCAGTACTTC. This encodes CASSIGQGARETQYF.

This sequence joins TRBV5-1 and TRBJ2-1; 8 nucleotides agree with TRBD2. The CDR3 extends over 15 amino acids. CDR1 and CDR2 from the germline V gene are SGHRS and YFSETQ. With V trimmed by 4 bases and J by 5 bases, 8 bases remained unmatched. The CDR3 loop reads CASSPGTGGDNEQFF. In DNA form, the CDR3 reads TGCGCCAGCAGCCCGGGCACGGGAGGGGACAATGAGCAGTTCTTC.

V gene TRBV7-3 combines with J gene TRBJ2-1; D is uncertain. The CDR3 consists of 13 residues. V lost 0 bases, J lost 6 bases, and 6 bases lay in between. Germline values: CDR1 SGHTA, CDR2 FQGTGA. The CDR3 sequence: CASSLTTLNEQFF. In DNA, the CDR3 is TGTGCCAGCAGCTTAACGACTCTCAATGAGCAGTTCTTC.

This clone showed up just a few times. The chain carries TRBV5-4 and TRBJ1-2, with TRBD1 matching over 8 bases. V lost 3 bases and J lost 5; bases outside the gene matches: 0. The CDR3 is 12 amino acids. Per germline, CDR1 SGHNT and CDR2 YYREEE (reference sequence). The DNA for the CDR3 is TGTGCCAGCAGCTGGACAGGGTATGGCTACACCTTC. Protein: CASSWTGYGYTF. The full variable domain, with the rest looked up from reference TRBV5-4 and TRBJ1-2, is ETGVTQSPTHLIKTRGQQVTLRCSSQSGHNTVSWYQQALGQGPQFIFQYYREEENGRGNFPPRFSGLQFPNYSSELNVNALELDDSALYLCASSWTGYGYTFGSGTRLTVV.

The genes are TRBV6-5 and TRBJ2-6, with a possible D match to TRBD1 (6 bases). There are 14 residues in the CDR3. Between the trimmed V and J ends, which lost 7 bases and 4 bases, there was a span of 11 bases. CDR1 and CDR2 from the germline V gene are MNHEY and SVGAGI. The CDR3 here is CASTTGLGANVLTF. The DNA of the CDR3 is TGTGCCAGCACTACAGGGTTAGGGGCCAACGTCCTGACTTTC.

The chain is built from TRBV28 and TRBJ2-7; D perhaps matches TRBD2 (6 bases). The germline V gene has CDR1 MDHEN and CDR2 SYDVKM. This CDR3 region has 15 residues. The V and J ends lost 4 bases and 3 bases respectively, with 16 bases between them. CDR3 amino acids: CASSSSGEPDYEQYF. The CDR3 DNA sequence: TGTGCCAGCAGTTCATCGGGGGAACCGGACTACGAGCAGTACTTC.

V and J are TRBV3-1 (or the pseudogene TRBV3-2) and TRBJ2-7, with 7 positions matching TRBD1. Germline V gene lookup returns CDR1 LGHDT and CDR2 YNNKEL (reference sequence). The CDR3 is 16 amino acids. J gave up 2 bases and V 8 bases, and 15 bases lay outside the gene matches. The CDR3, as DNA: TGTGCCAGCTCAAGGATTGGACAGGTCAACGCCTACGAGCAGTACTTC. It specifies CASSRIGQVNAYEQYF.

J is TRBJ2-1 and V is TRBV3-1 (or the pseudogene TRBV3-2); D is possibly TRBD2 (5 bases). V was shortened by 1 base and J by 7 bases, with 14 bases between the two germline ends. CDR1 and CDR2 from the germline V gene are LGHDT and YNNKEL (reference sequence). The CDR3 spans 15 residues. The CDR3 loop is CASSQVAVGSNEQFF. Here the CDR3 DNA reads TGTGCCAGCAGCCAAGTTGCGGTGGGGAGTAATGAGCAGTTCTTC.